The 8 T cell receptor beta chains below all came from one sample that was sequenced in a study of T cells in Graves' hyperthyroidism and ophthalmopathy. Amplified TCR beta CDR3 regions derived from RNA transcripts. In the first-round RT-PCR of the TCR CDR3, the HTBI primer set was used. TCRdb passed the multiplex PCR reads through MiXCR, listing each CDR3 protein once. This sample has 600,000 to 800,000 distinct CDR3 sequences, with 30% to 40% found just once. The source material was blood. The receptor source for this set is a woman in her thirties or forties with Graves' hyperthyroidism.

This clonotype was picked up a small number of times. The CDR3 region has the DNA TGTGCCAGCAGACCCCTCCCGACAGGGGGGTATGGCTACACCTTC. It is translated as CASRPLPTGGYGYTF. The genes are TRBV5-6 and TRBJ1-2, with 9 bases matching TRBD1. Germline CDR1 is SGHDT and CDR2 is YYEEEE. After removal of 5 bases from V and 5 bases from J, the junction contained 10 bases not matched to a gene. CDR3 size: 15 residues.

J is TRBJ2-5 and V is TRBV10-1; no firm D call. This CDR3 has 13 residues. CDR1 and CDR2 (germline): WNHNN, SYGVQD (reference sequence). V lost 0 bases to trimming and J lost 5 bases, with 7 bases between them. CDR3 residues: CASSESLVETQYF. CDR3 bases: TGCGCCAGCAGTGAGTCATTGGTGGAGACCCAGTACTTC.

About this clonotype: The junction shows a germline mismatch at one end, possibly a read error. This chain uses TRBV24-1 with TRBJ2-1; possible D gene TRBD2, 6 bases. CDR3 size: 15 residues. Per germline, CDR1 KGHDR and CDR2 SFDVKD. The DNA of the CDR3 is TGTGCCATCAGTGACACGGGAGTTATCGGCAATGAGCAGTTCTTC. It is translated as CAISDTGVIGNEQFF.

The sample holds a few counts of this clonotype. This CDR3 reads CASSQVGAYEQYF. The CDR3 nucleotides read TGCGCCAGCAGCCAAGTTGGGGCCTACGAGCAGTACTTC. V is TRBV4-1 and J is TRBJ2-7; D is unclear. V lost 1 base, J lost 2 bases, and 6 bases lay in between. The CDR3 is 13 amino acids. From germline, CDR1 is MGHRA and CDR2 YSYEKL.

Only a few counts were recorded for this clonotype. This rearrangement joins TRBV6-5 to TRBJ2-5; no reliable D call. Germline assignment: CDR1 MNHEY and CDR2 SVGAGI. The CDR3 length is 15 residues. Trimming pared 4 bases from V and 3 bases from J, leaving 15 bases between. The CDR3: CASSSGLGFEETQYF. CDR3 sequence (DNA): TGTGCCAGCAGTTCTGGCCTTGGCTTTGAAGAGACCCAGTACTTC.

This clonotype has a single count. The rearrangement links TRBV6-2 or TRBV6-3 to TRBJ2-2; 11 nucleotides align to TRBD2. In germline, CDR1 is MNHEY, CDR2 SVGEGT. V lost 8 bases and J lost 0; bases outside the gene matches: 14. The CDR3 contains 19 residues. The CDR3 bases are TGTGCCAGCGGGGAAAGGGGACTAGCGGACCAAACGAACACCGGGGAGCTGTTTTTT. The encoded protein is CASGERGLADQTNTGELFF.

This rearrangement joins TRBV29-1 to TRBJ2-2; either TRBD1 or TRBD2 may supply D (6 bases each). Germline V gene sequence: CDR1 SQVTM, CDR2 ANQGSEA. This CDR3 region has 12 residues. Between the trimmed V and J ends, which lost 4 bases and 8 bases, there was a span of 11 bases. Written as DNA, the CDR3 is TGCAGCGTTGGTGGGGGGACAGGGGAGCTGTTTTTT. This gives the protein CSVGGGTGELFF.

This clonotype was counted between two and nine times. V gene TRBV19 combines with J gene TRBJ1-1, with D possibly TRBD1 on 5 matching bases. The CDR3 is 14 amino acids. The germline gives CDR1 LNHDA, CDR2 SQIVND (reference sequence). The V end lost 4 bases, the J end lost 1 base, and 10 bases lay between the germline ends. The CDR3 sequence is CASSRSGKNTEAFF. Here the CDR3 DNA reads TGTGCCAGTAGTAGGTCAGGGAAGAACACTGAAGCTTTCTTT.